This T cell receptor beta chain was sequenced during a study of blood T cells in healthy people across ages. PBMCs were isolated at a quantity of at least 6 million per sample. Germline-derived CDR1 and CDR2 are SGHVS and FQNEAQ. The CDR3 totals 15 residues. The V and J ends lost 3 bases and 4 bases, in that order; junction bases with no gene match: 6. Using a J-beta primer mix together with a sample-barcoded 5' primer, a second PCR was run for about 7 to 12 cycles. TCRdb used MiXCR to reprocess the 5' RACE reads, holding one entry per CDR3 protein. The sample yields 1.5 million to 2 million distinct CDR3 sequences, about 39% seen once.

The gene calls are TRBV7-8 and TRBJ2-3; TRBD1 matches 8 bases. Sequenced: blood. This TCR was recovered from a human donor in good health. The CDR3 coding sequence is TGTGCCAGCAGCTTCACCCAGGGGGCTTCAGATACGCAGTATTTT. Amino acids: CASSFTQGASDTQYF.